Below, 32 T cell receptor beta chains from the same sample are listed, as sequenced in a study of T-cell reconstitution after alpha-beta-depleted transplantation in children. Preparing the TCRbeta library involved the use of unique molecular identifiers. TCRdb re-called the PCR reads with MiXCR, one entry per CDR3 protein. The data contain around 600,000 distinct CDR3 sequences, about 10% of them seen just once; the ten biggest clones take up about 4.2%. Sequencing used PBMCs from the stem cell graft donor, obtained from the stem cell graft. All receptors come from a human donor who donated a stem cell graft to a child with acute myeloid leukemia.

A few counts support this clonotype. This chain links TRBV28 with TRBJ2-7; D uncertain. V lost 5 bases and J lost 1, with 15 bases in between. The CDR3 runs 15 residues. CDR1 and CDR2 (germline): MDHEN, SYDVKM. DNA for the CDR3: TGTGCCAGCAGTGAAGTGTCGGCGAAGTCCTACGAGCAGTACTTC. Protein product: CASSEVSAKSYEQYF.

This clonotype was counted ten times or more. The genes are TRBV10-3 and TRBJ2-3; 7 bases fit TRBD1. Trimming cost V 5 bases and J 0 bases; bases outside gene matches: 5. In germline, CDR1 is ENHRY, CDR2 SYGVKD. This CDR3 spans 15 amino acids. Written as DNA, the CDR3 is TGTGCCATCAGTACGGGACAGATTAGCACAGATACGCAGTATTTT. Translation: CAISTGQISTDTQYF.

In DNA, the CDR3 is TGTGCCAGCAGCCAAGATCCGGGGCAGGGGGCAGGCGGGGAGCTGTTTTTT. It is translated as CASSQDPGQGAGGELFF. This chain connects TRBV4-2 to TRBJ2-2, with 8 positions matching TRBD1. Germline CDR1 and CDR2: LGHNA and YNFKEQ. The CDR3 is made up of 17 amino acids. Trimming took 0 bases from V and 7 from J; bases not matched to a gene: 10.

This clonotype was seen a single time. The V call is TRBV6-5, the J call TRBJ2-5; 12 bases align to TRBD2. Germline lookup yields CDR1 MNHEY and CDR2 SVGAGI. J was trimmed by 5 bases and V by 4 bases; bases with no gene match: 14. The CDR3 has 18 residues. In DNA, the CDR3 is TGTGCCAGCAGTTCCTATACCCCTCCTAGCGGGAGGGCGGAGACCCAGTACTTC. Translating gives CASSSYTPPSGRAETQYF.

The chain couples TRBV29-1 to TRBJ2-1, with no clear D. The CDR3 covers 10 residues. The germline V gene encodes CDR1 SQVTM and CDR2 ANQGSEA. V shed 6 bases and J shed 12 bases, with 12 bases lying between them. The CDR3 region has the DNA TGCAGCGTCCTAATCACGGGGCAGTTCTTC. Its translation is CSVLITGQFF.

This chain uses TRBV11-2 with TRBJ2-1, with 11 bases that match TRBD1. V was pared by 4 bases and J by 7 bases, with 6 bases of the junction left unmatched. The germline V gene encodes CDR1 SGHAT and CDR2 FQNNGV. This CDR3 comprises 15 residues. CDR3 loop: CASSSGTGGVNEQFF. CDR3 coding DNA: TGTGCCAGCAGCTCCGGGACAGGGGGGGTAAATGAGCAGTTCTTC.

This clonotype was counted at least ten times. CDR3 in amino acids: CSARAGPSSYNEQFF. DNA for the CDR3: TGCAGTGCTAGAGCTGGGCCTAGCTCCTACAATGAGCAGTTCTTC. The chain has TRBV20-1 and TRBJ2-1; D remains unclear. The CDR3 sequence is 15 residues long. The germline V gene encodes CDR1 DFQATT and CDR2 SNEGSKA (reference sequence). V lost 1 base and J lost 0, with 10 bases in between.

The CDR3 spells CSARDPAGEEWSYEQYF. The CDR3 DNA reads as TGCAGTGCTAGAGATCCCGCAGGGGAGGAGTGGTCCTACGAGCAGTACTTC. The chain is built from TRBV20-1 and TRBJ2-7; D is possibly TRBD1 or TRBD2 (6 bases each). V shed 0 bases and J shed 1 base, with 19 bases lying between them. The germline V gene has CDR1 DFQATT and CDR2 SNEGSKA (reference sequence). The CDR3 runs 17 residues.

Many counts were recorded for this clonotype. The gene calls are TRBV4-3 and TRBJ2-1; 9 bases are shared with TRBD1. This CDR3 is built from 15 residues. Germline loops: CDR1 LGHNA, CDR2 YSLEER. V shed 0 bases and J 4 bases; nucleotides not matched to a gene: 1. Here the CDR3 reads CASSQEGQGYNEQFF. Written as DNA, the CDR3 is TGCGCCAGCAGCCAAGAGGGACAGGGTTACAATGAGCAGTTCTTC.

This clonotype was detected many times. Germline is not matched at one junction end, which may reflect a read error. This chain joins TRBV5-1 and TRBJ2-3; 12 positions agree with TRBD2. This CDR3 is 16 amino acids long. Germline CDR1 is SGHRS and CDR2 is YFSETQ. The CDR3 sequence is CASSLAGGPGTDTQYF. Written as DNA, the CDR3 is TGTGCCAGCAGTCTAGCGGGAGGGCCCGGCACAGATACGCAGTATTTT.

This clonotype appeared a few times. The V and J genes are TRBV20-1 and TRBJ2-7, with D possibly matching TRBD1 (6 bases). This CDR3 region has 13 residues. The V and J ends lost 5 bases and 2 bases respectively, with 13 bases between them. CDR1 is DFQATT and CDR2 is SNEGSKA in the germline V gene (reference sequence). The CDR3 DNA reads TGCAGTGCTTCCCGACAGGTTACCTACGAGCAGTACTTC. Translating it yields CSASRQVTYEQYF.

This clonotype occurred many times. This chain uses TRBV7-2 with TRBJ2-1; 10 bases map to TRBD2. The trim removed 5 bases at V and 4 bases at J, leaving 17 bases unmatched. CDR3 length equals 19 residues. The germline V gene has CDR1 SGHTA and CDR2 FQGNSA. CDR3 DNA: TGTGCCAGCAGCACGCGGACTAGCGGTTTTGGGGCAAAATACAATGAGCAGTTCTTC. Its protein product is CASSTRTSGFGAKYNEQFF.

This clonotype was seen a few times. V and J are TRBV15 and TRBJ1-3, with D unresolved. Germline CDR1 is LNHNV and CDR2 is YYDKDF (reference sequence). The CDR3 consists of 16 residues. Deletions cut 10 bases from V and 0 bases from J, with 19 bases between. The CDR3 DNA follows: TGTGCCAGCAAGTCGGTAGGGTTGAGCTCTGGAAACACCATATATTTT. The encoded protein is CASKSVGLSSGNTIYF.

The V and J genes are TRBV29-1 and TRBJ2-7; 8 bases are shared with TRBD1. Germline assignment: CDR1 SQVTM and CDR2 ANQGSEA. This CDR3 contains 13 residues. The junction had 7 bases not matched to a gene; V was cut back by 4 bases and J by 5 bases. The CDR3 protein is CSVGGQGPNEQYF. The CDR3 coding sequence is TGCAGCGTTGGAGGACAGGGCCCCAACGAGCAGTACTTC.

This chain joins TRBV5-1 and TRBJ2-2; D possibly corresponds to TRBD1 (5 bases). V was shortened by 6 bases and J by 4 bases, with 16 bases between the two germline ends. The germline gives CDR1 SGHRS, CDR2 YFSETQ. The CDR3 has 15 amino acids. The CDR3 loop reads CASTLAGQGTGELFF. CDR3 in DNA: TGCGCCAGCACCCTCGCAGGTCAGGGCACCGGGGAGCTGTTTTTT.

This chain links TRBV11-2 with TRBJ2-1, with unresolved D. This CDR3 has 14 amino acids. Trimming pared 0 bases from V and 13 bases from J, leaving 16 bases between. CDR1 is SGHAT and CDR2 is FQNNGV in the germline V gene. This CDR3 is CASSLELADLRQFF. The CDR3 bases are TGTGCCAGCAGCTTAGAGCTCGCGGACCTCCGACAGTTCTTC.

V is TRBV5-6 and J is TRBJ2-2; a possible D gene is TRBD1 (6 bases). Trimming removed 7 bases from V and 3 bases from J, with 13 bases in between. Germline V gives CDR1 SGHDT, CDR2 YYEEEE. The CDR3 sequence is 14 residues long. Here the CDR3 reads CASDLGAHTGELFF. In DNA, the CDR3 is TGTGCCAGCGATTTGGGGGCCCACACCGGGGAGCTGTTTTTT.

Here the CDR3 reads CASSLSRAGVLYNEQFF. The CDR3 region has the DNA TGTGCCAGCAGCCTGAGTAGAGCGGGAGTGCTCTACAATGAGCAGTTCTTC. This chain joins TRBV3-1 and TRBJ2-1; 8 positions match TRBD2. CDR3 length: 17 amino acids. Germline CDR1 is LGHDT and CDR2 is YNNKEL (reference sequence). V lost 4 bases to trimming and J lost 3 bases; unmatched junction nucleotides: 11.

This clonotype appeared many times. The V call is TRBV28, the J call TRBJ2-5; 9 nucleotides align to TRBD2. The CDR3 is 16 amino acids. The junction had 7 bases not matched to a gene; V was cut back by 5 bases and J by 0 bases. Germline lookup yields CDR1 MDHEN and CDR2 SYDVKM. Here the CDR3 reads CASSPRLAAYQETQYF. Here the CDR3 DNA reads TGTGCCAGCAGTCCCAGACTAGCGGCTTACCAAGAGACCCAGTACTTC.

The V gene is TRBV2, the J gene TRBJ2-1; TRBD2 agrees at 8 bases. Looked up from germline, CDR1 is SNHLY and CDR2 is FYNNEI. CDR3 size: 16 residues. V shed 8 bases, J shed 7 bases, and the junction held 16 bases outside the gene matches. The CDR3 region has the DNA TGTGCCAGCGCCCCTGTGCGGGCGGGAGGTAGGAATGAGCAGTTCTTC. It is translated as CASAPVRAGGRNEQFF. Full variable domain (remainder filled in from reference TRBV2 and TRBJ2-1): EPEVTQTPSHQVTQMGQEVILRCVPISNHLYFYWYRQILGQKVEFLVSFYNNEISEKSEIFDDQFSVERPDGSNFTLKIRSTKLEDSAMYFCASAPVRAGGRNEQFFGPGTRLTVL.

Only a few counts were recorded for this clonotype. CDR3 sequence (DNA): TGCAGTGCTAGAGACTATCTCGGGGGGAACGAGCAGTACTTC. Translating gives CSARDYLGGNEQYF. The chain combines TRBV20-1 with TRBJ2-7, with TRBD2 matching 7 bases. V dropped 0 bases and J dropped 5; count of bases not matched to a gene: 7. This CDR3 has 14 amino acids. From germline, CDR1 is DFQATT and CDR2 SNEGSKA (reference sequence).

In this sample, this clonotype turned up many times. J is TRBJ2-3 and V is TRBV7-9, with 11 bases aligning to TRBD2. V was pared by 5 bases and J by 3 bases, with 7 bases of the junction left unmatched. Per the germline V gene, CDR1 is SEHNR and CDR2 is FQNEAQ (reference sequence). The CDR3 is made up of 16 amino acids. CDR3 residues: CASSIPSGRQTDTQYF. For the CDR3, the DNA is TGTGCCAGCAGCATCCCTAGCGGGAGGCAAACAGATACGCAGTATTTT.

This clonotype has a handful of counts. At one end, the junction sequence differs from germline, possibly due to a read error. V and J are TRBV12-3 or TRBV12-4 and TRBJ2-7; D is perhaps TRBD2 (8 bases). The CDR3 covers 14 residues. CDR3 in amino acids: CASRLAGSGGEQYF. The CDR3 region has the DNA TGTGCCAGCAGATTAGCGGGATCAGGGGGGGAGCAGTACTTC.

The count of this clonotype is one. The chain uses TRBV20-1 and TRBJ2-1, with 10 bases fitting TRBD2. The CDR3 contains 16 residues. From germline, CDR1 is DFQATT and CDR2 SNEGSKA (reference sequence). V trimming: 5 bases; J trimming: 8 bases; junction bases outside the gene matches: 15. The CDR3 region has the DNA TGCAGTGCTGAGGGGAGCGGGAGGGCATGGAGGGATGAGCAGTTCTTC. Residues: CSAEGSGRAWRDEQFF.

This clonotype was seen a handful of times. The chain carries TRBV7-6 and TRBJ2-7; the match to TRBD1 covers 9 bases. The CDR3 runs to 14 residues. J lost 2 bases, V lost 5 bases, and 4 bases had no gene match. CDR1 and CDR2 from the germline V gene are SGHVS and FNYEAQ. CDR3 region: CASSPDRGTYEQYF. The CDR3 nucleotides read TGTGCCAGCAGCCCGGACAGGGGAACCTACGAGCAGTACTTC.

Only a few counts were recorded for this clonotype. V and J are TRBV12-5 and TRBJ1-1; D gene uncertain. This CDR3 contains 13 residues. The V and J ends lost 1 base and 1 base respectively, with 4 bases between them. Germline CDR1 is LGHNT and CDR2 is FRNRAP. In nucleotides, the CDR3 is TGTGCTAGTGGTTTGGAAAGGAACACTGAAGCTTTCTTT. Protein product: CASGLERNTEAFF.

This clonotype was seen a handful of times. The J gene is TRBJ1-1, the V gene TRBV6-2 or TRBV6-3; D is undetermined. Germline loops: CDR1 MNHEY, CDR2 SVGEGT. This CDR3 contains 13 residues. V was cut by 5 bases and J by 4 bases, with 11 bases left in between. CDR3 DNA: TGTGCCAGCAGTGCCCGGGAGAGCACTGAAGCTTTCTTT. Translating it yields CASSARESTEAFF.

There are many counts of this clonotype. CDR3 nucleotides: TGTGCCAGCAGTGGCATTGGACTTACCACTGAAGCTTTCTTT. Encoded protein: CASSGIGLTTEAFF. V gene TRBV25-1 combines with J gene TRBJ1-1; D not certain. V lost 4 bases and J lost 4, with 13 bases in between. This CDR3 has 14 amino acids. Germline lookup yields CDR1 MGHDK and CDR2 SYGVNS.

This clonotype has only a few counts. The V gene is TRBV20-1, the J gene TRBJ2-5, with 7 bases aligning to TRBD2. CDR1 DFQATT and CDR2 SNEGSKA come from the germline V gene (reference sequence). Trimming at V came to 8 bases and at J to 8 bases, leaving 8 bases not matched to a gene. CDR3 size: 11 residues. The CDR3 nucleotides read TGCAGTCCCCATGGGAGGGAAACCCAGTACTTC. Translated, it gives CSPHGRETQYF.

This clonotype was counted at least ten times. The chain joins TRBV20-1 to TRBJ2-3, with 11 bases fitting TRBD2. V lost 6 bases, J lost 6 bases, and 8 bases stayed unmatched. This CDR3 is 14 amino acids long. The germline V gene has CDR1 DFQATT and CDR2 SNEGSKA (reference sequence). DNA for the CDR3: TGCAGTGCCCCCGGGACTAGCGGAATGGATACGCAGTATTTT. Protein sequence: CSAPGTSGMDTQYF.

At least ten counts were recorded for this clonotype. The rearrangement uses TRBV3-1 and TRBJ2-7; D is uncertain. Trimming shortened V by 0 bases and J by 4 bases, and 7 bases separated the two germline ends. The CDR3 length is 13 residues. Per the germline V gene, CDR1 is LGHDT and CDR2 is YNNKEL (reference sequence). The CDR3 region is CASSQEKAYEQYF. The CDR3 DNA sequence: TGTGCCAGCAGCCAAGAGAAGGCTTACGAGCAGTACTTC.

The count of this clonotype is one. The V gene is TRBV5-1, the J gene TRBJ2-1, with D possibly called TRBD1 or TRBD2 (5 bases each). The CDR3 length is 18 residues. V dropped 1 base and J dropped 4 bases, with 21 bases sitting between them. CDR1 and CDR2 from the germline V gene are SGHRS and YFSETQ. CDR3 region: CASSLTPRGAISYNEQFF. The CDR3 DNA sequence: TGCGCCAGCAGCTTGACCCCACGAGGGGCTATCTCGTACAATGAGCAGTTCTTC.